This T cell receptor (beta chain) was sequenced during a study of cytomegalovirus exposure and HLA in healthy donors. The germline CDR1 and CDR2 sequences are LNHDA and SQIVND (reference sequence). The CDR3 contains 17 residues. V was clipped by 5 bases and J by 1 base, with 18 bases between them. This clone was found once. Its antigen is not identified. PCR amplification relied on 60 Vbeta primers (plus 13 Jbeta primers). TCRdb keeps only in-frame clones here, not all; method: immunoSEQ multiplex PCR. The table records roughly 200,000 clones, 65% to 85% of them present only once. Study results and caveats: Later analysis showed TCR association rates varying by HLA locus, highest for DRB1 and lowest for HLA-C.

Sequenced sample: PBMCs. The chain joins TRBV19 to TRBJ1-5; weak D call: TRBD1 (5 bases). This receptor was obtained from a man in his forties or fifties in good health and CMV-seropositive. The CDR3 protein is CASSLGRPQVSNQPQHF. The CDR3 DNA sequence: TGTGCCAGTAGTTTGGGAAGGCCACAGGTGAGCAATCAGCCCCAGCATTTT.